This T cell receptor (beta chain) emerged from a study of blood T cells in healthy people across ages. The CDR3 loop spans 15 amino acids. Trimming took 0 bases from V and 5 from J, leaving 13 bases between them. A second PCR, run for about 7 to 11 cycles, used a sample-barcoded 5' primer plus a J-beta primer mix. One entry per CDR3 protein, called by TCRdb with MiXCR from the 5' RACE reads. This table has 750,000 to 850,000 distinct CDR3 sequences, more than 20% appearing once. The same data also went into a second study, on T cells of mothers and their children.

Sequenced sample: blood. The rearrangement uses TRBV12-3 or TRBV12-4 and TRBJ2-5; D unresolved. This clonotype was sampled from a boy under 18 in good health. CDR3 in DNA: TGTGCCAGCAGTTTAGCGGTGCCCGGTGGGGAGACCCAGTACTTC. Amino acids: CASSLAVPGGETQYF.